Listed below are T cell receptor beta chains from one sample, sequenced in a study of vaccination effects on CD4 cells after COVID-19. The repertoire was sequenced with immunoSEQ multiplex PCR; TCRdb's copy has only in-frame clones and lacks some. The sample lists approximately 25,000 clones; 65% to 75% were seen once. The antigens of these receptors remain unknown. Sequenced material: CD4+ T cells from PBMCs cultured with SARS-CoV-2 spike peptides, taken before COVID-19 vaccination. The source is a human donor who received a COVID-19 vaccine. Both conserved end residues are part of each CDR3. D genes are given only for firm matches. Size tells how often a clone was seen (once, few, many) or the class of an expanded clone, and some rows leave it out.

D: TRBD2
V: TRBV7-9
size: NA
J: TRBJ2-7
DNA: TGTGCCAGCAGCCCTCGACTAGCGGGAGCCTCCTACGAGCAGTACTTC
CDR3: CASSPRLAGASYEQYF

D: TRBD2
V: TRBV5-4
size: NA
J: TRBJ2-1
DNA: TGTGCCAGCTCCCCTAGCGGGAGTATTAGCTACAATGAGCAGTTCTTC
CDR3: CASSPSGSISYNEQFF

D: TRBD2
V: TRBV3-1/TRBV3-2
size: NA
J: TRBJ2-5
DNA: TGTGCCAGCAGCTCGGGACTAGGGGAGACCCAGTACTTC
CDR3: CASSSGLGETQYF

D: NA
V: TRBV19
size: NA
J: TRBJ2-7
DNA: TGTGCCAGTAGTATAGGGGCGGTAACCTACGAGCAGTACTTC
CDR3: CASSIGAVTYEQYF

D: NA
V: TRBV5-5
size: NA
J: TRBJ1-2
DNA: TGTGCCAGCAACCCCCGGCATTCTGGCTATGGCTACACCTTC
CDR3: CASNPRHSGYGYTF

D: NA
V: TRBV4-2
size: NA
J: TRBJ2-3
DNA: TGTGCCAGCAGCCAAGAACGAGCCACAGATACGCAGTATTTT
CDR3: CASSQERATDTQYF

D: TRBD2
V: TRBV10-1
size: NA
J: TRBJ2-5
DNA: TGCGCCAGCAGTGACGCCGGGAGGGGAGAGACCCAGTACTTC
CDR3: CASSDAGRGETQYF

D: NA
V: TRBV7-8
size: NA
J: TRBJ1-2
DNA: TGTGCCAGCAGCTTAGGGGCGAACGCTAACTATGGCTACACCTTC
CDR3: CASSLGANANYGYTF

D: NA
V: TRBV19
size: NA
J: TRBJ2-1
DNA: TGTGCCAGTAGTATGATCTCGGGATCGGGGAATGAGCAGTTCTTC
CDR3: CASSMISGSGNEQFF

D: TRBD1
V: TRBV19
size: once
J: TRBJ1-5
DNA: TGTGCCAGTAGTACAGGGGGCGGGCAGCCCCAGCATTTT
CDR3: CASSTGGGQPQHF

D: NA
V: TRBV5-1
size: NA
J: TRBJ1-4
DNA: TGCGCCAGCAGCTCGACGTCAACTAATGAAAAACTGTTTTTT
CDR3: CASSSTSTNEKLFF

D: TRBD1
V: TRBV28
size: NA
J: TRBJ1-4
DNA: TGTGCCAGCAGTTTGTGGACAGGGGATGAAAAACTGTTTTTT
CDR3: CASSLWTGDEKLFF

D: NA
V: TRBV12-3/TRBV12-4
size: NA
J: TRBJ1-6
DNA: TGTGCCAGCAGTTTCATGGGAAATTCACCCCTCCACTTT
CDR3: CASSFMGNSPLHF

D: TRBD1
V: TRBV9
size: NA
J: TRBJ2-2
DNA: TGTGCCAGCAGCGTAGTGGGACAGGGTAAAACCGGGGAGCTGTTTTTT
CDR3: CASSVVGQGKTGELFF

D: NA
V: TRBV10-3
size: NA
J: TRBJ1-5
DNA: TGTGCCATCAGTGGGCAGGGAGATCAGCCCCAGCATTTT
CDR3: CAISGQGDQPQHF

D: TRBD1
V: TRBV28
size: NA
J: TRBJ2-1
DNA: TGTGCCAGCAGTACAACACACAGGGGGCGCCCCACCTACAATGAGCAGTTCTTC
CDR3: CASSTTHRGRPTYNEQFF

D: TRBD1
V: TRBV24-1
size: once
J: TRBJ2-7
DNA: TGTGCCACCAGTGATCGTCTTATAGGACAGGGAACCTACGAGCAGTACTTC
CDR3: CATSDRLIGQGTYEQYF

D: NA
V: TRBV5-6
size: NA
J: TRBJ2-5
DNA: TGTGCCAGCCTCGGGGCGGATAAAGAGACCCAGTACTTC
CDR3: CASLGADKETQYF

D: NA
V: TRBV5-6
size: NA
J: TRBJ2-3
DNA: TGTGCCAGCAGCTTGCGCAAGGACGGTCTAGGGATCACAGATACGCAGTATTTT
CDR3: CASSLRKDGLGITDTQYF

D: NA
V: TRBV5-1
size: NA
J: TRBJ1-2
DNA: TGCGCCAGCAGCCCCCTGGCACCTACTAACTATGGCTACACCTTC
CDR3: CASSPLAPTNYGYTF

D: TRBD1
V: TRBV5-1
size: NA
J: TRBJ1-3
DNA: TGCGCCAGCAGCTTGACCGGGACAGGGGAGGGAAACACCATATATTTT
CDR3: CASSLTGTGEGNTIYF

D: NA
V: TRBV2
size: NA
J: TRBJ1-1
DNA: TGTGCCAGCAGTTCCGGTGTCACTGAAGCTTTCTTT
CDR3: CASSSGVTEAFF

D: NA
V: TRBV27
size: NA
J: TRBJ1-2
DNA: TGTGCCAGCAGTTGGCGGGGGCCAAACTATGGCTACACCTTC
CDR3: CASSWRGPNYGYTF

D: TRBD1
V: TRBV7-7
size: NA
J: TRBJ2-1
DNA: TGTGCCAGCAGCTTAGATGGACAGGGCTACAATGAGCAGTTCTTC
CDR3: CASSLDGQGYNEQFF

D: TRBD1
V: TRBV3-1/TRBV3-2
size: NA
J: TRBJ1-2
DNA: TGTGCCAGCAGCCAAGATACGGGACAGCGCTATGGCTACACCTTC
CDR3: CASSQDTGQRYGYTF

D: NA
V: TRBV19
size: NA
J: TRBJ1-3
DNA: TGTGCCAGTGTCCGGGGCTCTGGAAACACCATATATTTT
CDR3: CASVRGSGNTIYF

D: TRBD1
V: TRBV5-1
size: few
J: TRBJ2-7
DNA: TGCGCCAGCAGCTCAGCCGGGACAGGCTCCTACGAGCAGTACTTC
CDR3: CASSSAGTGSYEQYF

D: TRBD1
V: TRBV2
size: NA
J: TRBJ1-1
DNA: TGTGCCAGCAGGACGGACAGGGTTAAGGCTTTCTTT
CDR3: CASRTDRVKAFF

D: NA
V: TRBV24-1
size: NA
J: TRBJ2-5
DNA: TGTGCCACCAGTGGTTCAAACCAAGAGACCCAGTACTTC
CDR3: CATSGSNQETQYF

D: TRBD2
V: TRBV30
size: NA
J: TRBJ2-1
DNA: TGTGCCTGGAGTAGAGGCCTAGCGGGATACAATGAGCAGTTCTTC
CDR3: CAWSRGLAGYNEQFF

D: NA
V: TRBV19
size: once
J: TRBJ1-2
DNA: TGTGCCAGTAGTACCAGGGGCGGTGGCTACACCTTC
CDR3: CASSTRGGGYTF

D: NA
V: TRBV24-1
size: NA
J: TRBJ1-5
DNA: TGTGCCACCAGTGCTGGAGTACAGCCCCAGCATTTT
CDR3: CATSAGVQPQHF

D: TRBD2
V: TRBV20-1
size: NA
J: TRBJ2-7
DNA: TGCAGTGCTAGTGGATCTAGCGGAATCTACGAGCAGTACTTC
CDR3: CSASGSSGIYEQYF

D: TRBD1
V: TRBV5-4
size: NA
J: TRBJ1-3
DNA: TGTGCCAGCAGCCAACCAGGGGGTGGTGGAAACACCATATATTTT
CDR3: CASSQPGGGGNTIYF

D: NA
V: TRBV10-1
size: NA
J: TRBJ1-2
DNA: TGCGCCAGCAGTGAAGGATTCGACTATGGCTACACCTTC
CDR3: CASSEGFDYGYTF

D: TRBD1
V: TRBV2
size: NA
J: TRBJ1-6
DNA: TGTGCCAGAAAACCGACAGGGAATACACCCCTCCACTTT
CDR3: CARKPTGNTPLHF

D: NA
V: TRBV10-1
size: NA
J: TRBJ1-1
DNA: TGCGCCAGCCCCCGCCGGGGAACAGTAACTACTGAAGCTTTCTTT
CDR3: CASPRRGTVTTEAFF

D: TRBD2
V: TRBV5-1
size: NA
J: TRBJ2-7
DNA: TGCGCCAGCAGCCCGGGGGGAGTTAACTACGAGCAGTACTTC
CDR3: CASSPGGVNYEQYF

D: NA
V: TRBV6-2/TRBV6-3
size: NA
J: TRBJ2-5
DNA: TGTGCCAGCAGTTACTGGCGAGAGACCCAGTACTTC
CDR3: CASSYWRETQYF

D: TRBD1
V: TRBV5-1
size: NA
J: TRBJ2-6
DNA: TGCGCCAGCAGCTTGGCCGGGACAGGGGGCCCTGGGGCCAACGTCCTGACTTTC
CDR3: CASSLAGTGGPGANVLTF

D: TRBD1
V: TRBV3-1/TRBV3-2
size: NA
J: TRBJ2-7
DNA: TGTGCCAGCAGCCTTTGGGACAGCTCCTACGAGCAGTACTTC
CDR3: CASSLWDSSYEQYF

D: NA
V: TRBV6-1
size: NA
J: TRBJ1-5
DNA: TGTGCCAGCAGTGAAGATCCCGGGGGCAGCGGGTTTGGGAATCAGCCCCAGCATTTT
CDR3: CASSEDPGGSGFGNQPQHF

D: NA
V: TRBV5-4
size: NA
J: TRBJ2-3
DNA: TGTGCCAGCAGCTTGGTAGCAGGGCATCAAGATACGCAGTATTTT
CDR3: CASSLVAGHQDTQYF

D: TRBD1
V: TRBV19
size: NA
J: TRBJ1-1
DNA: TGTGCCAGTAGTACCGCGCGGACAGGGGGCATCACTGAAGCTTTCTTT
CDR3: CASSTARTGGITEAFF

D: TRBD1
V: TRBV5-1
size: NA
J: TRBJ1-4
DNA: TGCGCCAGCAGCTTAGGGGGCGTTAGTGAAAAACTGTTTTTT
CDR3: CASSLGGVSEKLFF

D: NA
V: TRBV5-1
size: NA
J: TRBJ1-1
DNA: TGCGCCAGCAGCTTGGGTACAAGGGTGAACACTGAAGCTTTCTTT
CDR3: CASSLGTRVNTEAFF

D: NA
V: TRBV29-1
size: NA
J: TRBJ2-1
DNA: TGCAGCGTTTCGGACGCCGGGAGTGGCCCCTACAATGAGCAGTTCTTC
CDR3: CSVSDAGSGPYNEQFF

D: NA
V: TRBV12-3/TRBV12-4
size: once
J: TRBJ2-7
DNA: TGTGCCAGCAGTTTTCAGGGATTGAAGCAGTACTTC
CDR3: CASSFQGLKQYF

D: TRBD2
V: TRBV6-5
size: NA
J: TRBJ2-3
DNA: TGTGCCAGCAGTTATAGCGGGGGGTTAGCAGATACGCAGTATTTT
CDR3: CASSYSGGLADTQYF

D: NA
V: TRBV7-2
size: NA
J: TRBJ2-5
DNA: TGTGCCAGCAGCACCGACGGCTACCGCCCGTACCAAGAGACCCAGTACTTC
CDR3: CASSTDGYRPYQETQYF

D: TRBD1
V: TRBV29-1
size: NA
J: TRBJ1-5
DNA: TGCAGCGCTAGAGGGGGCGAAGGTCAGCCCCAGCATTTT
CDR3: CSARGGEGQPQHF

D: TRBD2
V: TRBV5-1
size: NA
J: TRBJ2-7
DNA: TGCGCCAGCAGCTTGGGGACTAGCGGGAGAGCCTACGAGCAGTACTTC
CDR3: CASSLGTSGRAYEQYF

D: NA
V: TRBV5-1
size: NA
J: TRBJ2-1
DNA: TGCGCCAGCAGCTCCCGGGACACCATTGAGCAGTTCTTC
CDR3: CASSSRDTIEQFF